Presented here are 2 T cell receptor beta chains from one specimen sequenced in a study of blood T cell repertoires in COVID-19. The repertoire was sequenced with immunoSEQ multiplex PCR; TCRdb's copy has only in-frame clones and lacks some. The table has 150,000 to 200,000 clones, about four fifths seen once; the top ten hold approximately 7.6%. Input material: peripheral blood. These receptor sequences come from a woman in her fifties or sixties with COVID-19, enrolled during active disease.

The chain combines TRBV5-1 with TRBJ2-1; possibly TRBD2 for D (6 bases). Germline V gives CDR1 SGHRS, CDR2 YFSETQ. This CDR3 contains 14 residues. Deletions cut 3 bases from V and 2 bases from J, with 9 bases between. The CDR3 loop is CASSWREPYNEQFF. CDR3 DNA sequence: TGCGCCAGCAGCTGGAGGGAGCCCTACAATGAGCAGTTCTTC.

In this sample, this clone turned up once. This chain connects TRBV6-6 to TRBJ1-5; possibly TRBD1 for D (5 bases). Trimming cost V 5 bases and J 5 bases, with 19 bases left between them. Germline V gene lookup returns CDR1 MNHNY and CDR2 SVGAGI (reference sequence). This CDR3 region has 16 residues. In nucleotides, the CDR3 is TGTGCCAGCAGTCCGGGGGGAGGCAGGATTGATCAGCCCCAGCATTTT. Protein product: CASSPGGGRIDQPQHF.